This TCR beta chain was recorded in a study of cytomegalovirus exposure and HLA in healthy donors. Generated by immunoSEQ multiplex PCR, the TCRdb table keeps only in-frame clones and is missing some. The data show a few hundred thousand clones, with 70% to 90% seen just once and about 0.96% held by the top ten. With respect to this clone: Its antigen is still unknown.

This CDR3 region has 14 residues. The V gene end was trimmed by 8 bases and the J gene end by 1 base; junction bases not matched to a gene: 6. Germline assignment: CDR1 MNHEY and CDR2 SMNVEV (reference sequence). Study-level points and caveats: Usually a TCR sequence was rare, but some public TCRs were found in many donors. Over 150 TCR beta chains were listed as cytomegalovirus-associated. According to a later analysis, TCR clusters from the first cohort tended to co-occur in the roughly 120 validation repertoires.

Sequenced: PBMCs. The TCR sequence derives from a man aged 25-40 years in good health and CMV-seronegative. The V gene is TRBV27, the J gene TRBJ2-7, with 9 nucleotides matching TRBD1. The CDR3 DNA sequence: TGTGCCAGCGGTACAGGGGGCGCGTCCTACGAGCAGTACTTC. The encoded protein is CASGTGGASYEQYF.